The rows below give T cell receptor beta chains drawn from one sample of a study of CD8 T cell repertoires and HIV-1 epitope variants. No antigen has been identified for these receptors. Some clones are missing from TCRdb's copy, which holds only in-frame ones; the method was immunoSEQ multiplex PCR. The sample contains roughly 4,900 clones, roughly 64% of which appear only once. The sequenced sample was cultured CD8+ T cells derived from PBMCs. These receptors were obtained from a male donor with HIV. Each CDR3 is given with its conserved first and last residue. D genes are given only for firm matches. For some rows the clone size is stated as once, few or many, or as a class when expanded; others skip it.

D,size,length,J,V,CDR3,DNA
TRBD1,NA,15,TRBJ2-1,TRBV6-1,CASSTDRGWHNEQFF,TGTGCCAGCAGTACGGACAGGGGGTGGCACAATGAGCAGTTCTTC
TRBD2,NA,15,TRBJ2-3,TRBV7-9,CASSSLSGRRDTQYF,TGTGCCAGCAGCTCCTTGAGCGGGAGAAGGGATACGCAGTATTTT
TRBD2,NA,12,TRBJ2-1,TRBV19,CASSFVAGEQFF,TGTGCCAGTAGTTTCGTAGCGGGAGAGCAGTTCTTC
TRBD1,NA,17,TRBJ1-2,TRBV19,CASSPFLGTDPNYGYTF,TGTGCCAGTAGTCCCTTCCTCGGGACAGACCCGAACTATGGCTACACCTTC
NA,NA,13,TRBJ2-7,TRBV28,CASSLLPRYEQYF,TGTGCCAGCAGTTTACTGCCCAGGTACGAGCAGTACTTC
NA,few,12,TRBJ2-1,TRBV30,CAWSEGEQLQFF,TGTGCCTGGAGTGAGGGGGAACAGCTCCAGTTCTTC
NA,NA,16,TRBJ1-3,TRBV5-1,CASSLEVGRTGNTIYF,TGCGCCAGCAGCTTGGAGGTGGGGAGGACAGGAAACACCATATATTTT
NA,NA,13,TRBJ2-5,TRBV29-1,CSVEAPGVETQYF,TGCAGCGTTGAAGCCCCTGGGGTAGAGACCCAGTACTTC
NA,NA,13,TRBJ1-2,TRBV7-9,CASSYLTDYGYTF,TGTGCCAGCAGCTACTTGACAGACTATGGCTACACCTTC
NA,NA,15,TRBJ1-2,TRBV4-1,CASSLRFAGNYGYTF,TGCGCCAGCAGCCTTCGTTTTGCGGGTAACTATGGCTACACCTTC
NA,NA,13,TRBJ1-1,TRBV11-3,CASSFAGNTEAFF,TGTGCCAGCAGCTTCGCCGGGAACACTGAAGCTTTCTTT
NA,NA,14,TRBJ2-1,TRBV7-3,CASSLGGTPHEQFF,TGTGCCAGCAGCTTGGGCGGAACCCCCCATGAGCAGTTCTTC
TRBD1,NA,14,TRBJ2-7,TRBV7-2,CASSLSQGDHEQYF,TGTGCCAGCAGCTTATCACAGGGGGACCACGAGCAGTACTTC
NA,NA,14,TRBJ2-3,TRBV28,CASSLLTGTDTQYF,TGTGCCAGCAGCTTATTGACAGGCACAGATACGCAGTATTTT
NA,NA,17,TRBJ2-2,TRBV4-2,CASSQVLGGPNTGELFF,TGTGCCAGCAGCCAAGTTCTGGGCGGACCGAACACCGGGGAGCTGTTTTTT
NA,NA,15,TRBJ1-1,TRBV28,CASSMTGRRNTEAFF,TGTGCCAGCAGTATGACTGGGCGTCGGAACACTGAAGCTTTCTTT
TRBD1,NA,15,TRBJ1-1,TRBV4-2,CASSPGQGSGTEAFF,TGTGCCAGCAGCCCCGGACAGGGATCGGGCACTGAAGCTTTCTTT
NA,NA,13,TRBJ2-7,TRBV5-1,CASSYSSSYEQYF,TGCGCCAGCAGCTACAGCAGCTCCTACGAGCAGTACTTC
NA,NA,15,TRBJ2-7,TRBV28,CASSSRGWDSYEQYF,TGTGCCAGCAGTTCTAGGGGTTGGGACTCCTACGAGCAGTACTTC
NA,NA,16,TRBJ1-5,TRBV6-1,CASSEVLSDSNQPQHF,TGTGCCAGCAGTGAAGTGTTATCTGATAGCAATCAGCCCCAGCATTTT
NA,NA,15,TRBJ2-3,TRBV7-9,CASSLPRGPGDTQYF,TGTGCCAGCAGCCTCCCCCGGGGTCCGGGAGATACGCAGTATTTT
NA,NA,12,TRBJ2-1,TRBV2,CASSEVRREQFF,TGTGCCAGCAGTGAAGTCAGAAGGGAGCAGTTCTTC
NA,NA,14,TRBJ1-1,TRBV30,CAWEGGSGYTEAFF,TGTGCCTGGGAGGGGGGCTCAGGGTACACTGAAGCTTTCTTT
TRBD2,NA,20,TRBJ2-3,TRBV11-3,CASSLNSGTSGRFSTDTQYF,TGTGCCAGCAGCCTTAACTCCGGGACTAGCGGGAGATTTAGCACAGATACGCAGTATTTT
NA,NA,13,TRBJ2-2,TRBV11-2,CASSSDRLGELFF,TGTGCCAGCAGCTCAGACAGGTTGGGGGAGCTGTTTTTT
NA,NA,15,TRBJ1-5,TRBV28,CASKRGAGSNQPQHF,TGTGCCAGCAAGAGGGGCGCGGGTAGCAATCAGCCCCAGCATTTT
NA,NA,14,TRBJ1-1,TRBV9,CASSVRGDDTEAFF,TGTGCCAGCAGCGTAAGGGGGGACGACACTGAAGCTTTCTTT
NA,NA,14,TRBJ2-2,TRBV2,CASLGALNTGELFF,TGTGCCAGCTTGGGGGCCCTGAACACCGGGGAGCTGTTTTTT